This TCR beta chain derives from a study of T cells in Graves' hyperthyroidism and ophthalmopathy. Study background: At initial diagnosis, before any treatment had begun, peripheral blood was obtained.

The CDR3 contains 14 residues. Trimming shortened V by 1 base and J by 1 base, and 7 bases separated the two germline ends. The V gene's germline CDR1 is SGHVS and CDR2 FQNEAQ. This clonotype was recorded at least ten times. These patients, aged 18 to 65, had recently diagnosed hyperthyroidism lasting under 2 months. TCR beta CDR3 regions were amplified from RNA transcripts. HTBI primers were employed in a first-round RT-PCR of the TCR CDR3. TCRdb processed the multiplex PCR reads anew with MiXCR; each CDR3 protein has one entry. The repertoire holds some 300,000 distinct CDR3 sequences, with approximately 13% as singletons.

Source material: blood. The clonotype comes from a woman aged 40 to 50 with Graves' hyperthyroidism. V is TRBV7-8 and J is TRBJ1-1; a weak D match, TRBD1 (5 bases). DNA for the CDR3: TGTGCCAGCAGCTTAGGGGGACGGAACACTGAAGCTTTCTTT. This sequence encodes CASSLGGRNTEAFF. Based on the CDR3 plus reference TRBV7-8 and TRBJ1-1, the full variable domain is GAGVSQSPRYKVAKRGQDVALRCDPISGHVSLFWYQQALGQGPEFLTYFQNEAQLDKSGLPSDRFFAERPEGSVSTLKIQRTQQEDSAVYLCASSLGGRNTEAFFGQGTRLTVV.